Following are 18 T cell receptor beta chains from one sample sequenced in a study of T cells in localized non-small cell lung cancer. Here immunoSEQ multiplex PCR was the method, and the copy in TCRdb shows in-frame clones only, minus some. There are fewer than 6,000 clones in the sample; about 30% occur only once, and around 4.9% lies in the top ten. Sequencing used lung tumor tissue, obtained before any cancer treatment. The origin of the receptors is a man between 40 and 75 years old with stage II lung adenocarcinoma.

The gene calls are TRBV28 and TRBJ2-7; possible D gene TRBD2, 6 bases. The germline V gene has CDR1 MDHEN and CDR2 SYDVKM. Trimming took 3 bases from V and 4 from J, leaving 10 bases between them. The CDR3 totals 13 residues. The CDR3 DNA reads TGTGCCAGCAGTTTTTATCGGGAGTACGAGCAGTACTTC. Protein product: CASSFYREYEQYF.

The CDR3 DNA is TGTGCCAGCTCACCAACGGGGGGGTACTACAATGAGCAGTTCTTC. Protein product: CASSPTGGYYNEQFF. The chain employs TRBV18 and TRBJ2-1; 8 nucleotides line up with TRBD2. The germline V gene encodes CDR1 KGHSH and CDR2 LQKENI. CDR3 length: 15 amino acids. The J segment lost 3 bases and the V segment lost 2 bases, leaving 3 bases of the junction unmatched.

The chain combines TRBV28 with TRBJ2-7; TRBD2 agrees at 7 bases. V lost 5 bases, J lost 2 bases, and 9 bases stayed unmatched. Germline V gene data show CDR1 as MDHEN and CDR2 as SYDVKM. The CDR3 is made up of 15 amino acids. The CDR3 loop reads CASSAGVGTPYEQYF. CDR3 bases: TGTGCCAGCAGTGCGGGGGTGGGAACCCCCTACGAGCAGTACTTC. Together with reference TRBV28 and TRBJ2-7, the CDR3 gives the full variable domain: DVKVTQSSRYLVKRTGEKVFLECVQDMDHENMFWYRQDPGLGLRLIYFSYDVKMKEKGDIPEGYSVSREKKERFSLILESASTNQTSMYLCASSAGVGTPYEQYFGPGTRLTVT.

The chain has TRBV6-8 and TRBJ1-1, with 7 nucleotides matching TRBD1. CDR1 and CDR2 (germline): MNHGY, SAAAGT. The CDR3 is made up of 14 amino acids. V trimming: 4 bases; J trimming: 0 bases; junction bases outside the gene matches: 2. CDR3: CASSWGQMNTEAFF. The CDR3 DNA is TGTGCCAGCAGTTGGGGACAGATGAACACTGAAGCTTTCTTT.

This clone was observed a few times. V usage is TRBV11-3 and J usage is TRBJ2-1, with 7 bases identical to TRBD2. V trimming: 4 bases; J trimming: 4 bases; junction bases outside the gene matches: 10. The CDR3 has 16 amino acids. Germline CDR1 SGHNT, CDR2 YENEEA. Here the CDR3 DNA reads TGTGCCAGCAGCTCCGGGGGAGCGGGAATTTACAATGAGCAGTTCTTC. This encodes CASSSGGAGIYNEQFF.

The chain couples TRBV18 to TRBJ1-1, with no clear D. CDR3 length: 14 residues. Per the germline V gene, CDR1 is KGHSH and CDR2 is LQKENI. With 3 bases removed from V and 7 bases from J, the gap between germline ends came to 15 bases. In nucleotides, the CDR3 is TGTGCCAGCTCACCGGTCCTAGTGGGGAGTGAAGCTTTCTTT. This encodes CASSPVLVGSEAFF. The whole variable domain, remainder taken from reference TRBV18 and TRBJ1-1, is NAGVMQNPRHLVRRRGQEARLRCSPMKGHSHVYWYRQLPEEGLKFMVYLQKENIIDESGMPKERFSAEFPKEGPSILRIQQVVRGDSAAYFCASSPVLVGSEAFFGQGTRLTVV.

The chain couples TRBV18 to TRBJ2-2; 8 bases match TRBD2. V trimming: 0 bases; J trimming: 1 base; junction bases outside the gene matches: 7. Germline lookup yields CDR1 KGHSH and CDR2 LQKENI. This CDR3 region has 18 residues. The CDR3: CASSPPIAGGQNTGELFF. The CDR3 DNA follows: TGTGCCAGCTCACCACCCATTGCGGGAGGACAGAACACCGGGGAGCTGTTTTTT.

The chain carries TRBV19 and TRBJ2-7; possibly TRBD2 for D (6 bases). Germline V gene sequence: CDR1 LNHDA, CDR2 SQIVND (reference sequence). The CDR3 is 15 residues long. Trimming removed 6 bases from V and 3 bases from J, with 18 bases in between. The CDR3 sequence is CASSPRLAKSYEQYF. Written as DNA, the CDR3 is TGTGCCAGTAGCCCCCGTCTAGCGAAAAGCTACGAGCAGTACTTC.

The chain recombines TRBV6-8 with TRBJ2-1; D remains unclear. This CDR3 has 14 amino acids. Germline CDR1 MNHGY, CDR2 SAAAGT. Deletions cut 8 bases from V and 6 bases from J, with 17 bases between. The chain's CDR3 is CASGPFTIGNEQFF. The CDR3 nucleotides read TGTGCCAGCGGTCCATTTACCATTGGCAATGAGCAGTTCTTC.

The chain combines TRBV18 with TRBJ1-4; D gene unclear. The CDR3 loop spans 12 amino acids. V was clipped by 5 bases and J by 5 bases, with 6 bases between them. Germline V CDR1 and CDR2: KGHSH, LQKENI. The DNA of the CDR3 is TGTGCCAGCTCAGGGAGCAATGAAAAACTGTTTTTT. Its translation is CASSGSNEKLFF.

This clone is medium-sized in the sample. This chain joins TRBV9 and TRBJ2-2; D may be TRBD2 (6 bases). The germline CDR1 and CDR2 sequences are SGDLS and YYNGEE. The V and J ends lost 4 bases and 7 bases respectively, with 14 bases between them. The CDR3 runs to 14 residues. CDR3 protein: CASSTGTLSGELFF. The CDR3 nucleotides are TGTGCCAGCAGCACCGGGACTCTGAGCGGGGAGCTGTTTTTT.

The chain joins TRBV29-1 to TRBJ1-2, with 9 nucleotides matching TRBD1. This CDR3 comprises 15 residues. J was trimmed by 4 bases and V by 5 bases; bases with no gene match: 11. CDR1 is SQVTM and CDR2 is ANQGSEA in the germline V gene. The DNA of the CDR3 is TGCAGCGTTTACGGCCTTACAGGGGGCGGCTATGGCTACACCTTC. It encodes CSVYGLTGGGYGYTF.

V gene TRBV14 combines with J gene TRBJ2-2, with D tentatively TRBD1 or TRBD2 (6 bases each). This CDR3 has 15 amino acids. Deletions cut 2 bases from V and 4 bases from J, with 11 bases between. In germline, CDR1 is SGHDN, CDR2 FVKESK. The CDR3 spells CASSQSGGGTGELFF. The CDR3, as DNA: TGTGCCAGCAGCCAAAGCGGAGGGGGCACCGGGGAGCTGTTTTTT.

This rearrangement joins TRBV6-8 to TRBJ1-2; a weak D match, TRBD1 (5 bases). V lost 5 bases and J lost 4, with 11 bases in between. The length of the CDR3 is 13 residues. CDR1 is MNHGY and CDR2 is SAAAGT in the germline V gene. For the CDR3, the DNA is TGTGCCAGCAGTGGGACGAGTGGCTATGGCTACACCTTC. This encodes CASSGTSGYGYTF.

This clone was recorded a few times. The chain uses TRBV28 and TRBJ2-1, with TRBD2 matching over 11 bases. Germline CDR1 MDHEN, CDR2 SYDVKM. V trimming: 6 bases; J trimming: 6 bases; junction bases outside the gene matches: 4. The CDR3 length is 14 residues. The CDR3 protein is CASRTSGIPNEQFF. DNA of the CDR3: TGTGCCAGCAGGACTAGCGGGATTCCCAATGAGCAGTTCTTC.

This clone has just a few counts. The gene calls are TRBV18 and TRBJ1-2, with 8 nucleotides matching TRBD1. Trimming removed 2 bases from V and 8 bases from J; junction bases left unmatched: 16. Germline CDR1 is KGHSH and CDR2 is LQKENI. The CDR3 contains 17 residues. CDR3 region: CASSPLRQGAPWWGYTF. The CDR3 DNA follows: TGTGCCAGCTCACCATTGCGGCAGGGGGCGCCGTGGTGGGGCTACACCTTC.

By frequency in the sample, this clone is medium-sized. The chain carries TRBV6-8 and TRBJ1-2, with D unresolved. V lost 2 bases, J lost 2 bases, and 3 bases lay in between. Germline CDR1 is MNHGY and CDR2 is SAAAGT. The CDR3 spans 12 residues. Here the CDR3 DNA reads TGTGCCAGCAGTTACCAAAACTATGGCTACACCTTC. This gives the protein CASSYQNYGYTF.

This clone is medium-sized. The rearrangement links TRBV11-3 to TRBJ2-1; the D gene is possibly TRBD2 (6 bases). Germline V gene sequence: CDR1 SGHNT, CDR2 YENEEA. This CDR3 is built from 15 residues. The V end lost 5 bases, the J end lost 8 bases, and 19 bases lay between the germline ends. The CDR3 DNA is TGTGCCAGCAGCCACAGCGGGCCCACCTCCCATGAGCAGTTCTTC. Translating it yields CASSHSGPTSHEQFF.